This T cell receptor (beta chain) was found in a study of beta chain features in type 1 diabetes. Regarding the study as a whole: Sequencing from cDNA could over-represent high-TCR-expressing cells. Patients' naive, central memory and Treg TCRB repertoires seemed closer to one another than those of healthy donors. Reduced insertions and increased deletions marked VDJ junctions in type 1 diabetes patients. TCRB CDR3s were moderately but significantly shorter in Type 1 diabetes patients in all four CD4+ subsets.

In this sample, this clone turned up a few times. Its antigen is not known. This CDR3 spans 16 amino acids. V was clipped by 5 bases and J by 0 bases; unmatched bases: 3. Germline-derived CDR1 and CDR2 are SGHTA and FQGNSA. Approximately 110 mL of blood, on average, came from one heparinised draw per donor. Expressed TCRB transcripts were sequenced after all isolated RNA was converted to cDNA. The method was immunoSEQ multiplex PCR; TCRdb's version includes in-frame clones alone and lacks a portion of them. The sample gives 600,000 or so clones, over 12% of which show up once; around 0.04% is in the top ten.

This clonotype was sampled from a man aged 18 to 29 with type 1 diabetes. Sample: naive CD4+ T cells from blood. J is TRBJ2-3 and V is TRBV7-2; 12 nucleotides match TRBD2. CDR3 loop: CASSQGTSGSTDTQYF. The CDR3, as DNA: TGTGCCAGCAGCCAAGGGACTAGCGGGAGCACAGATACGCAGTATTTT.